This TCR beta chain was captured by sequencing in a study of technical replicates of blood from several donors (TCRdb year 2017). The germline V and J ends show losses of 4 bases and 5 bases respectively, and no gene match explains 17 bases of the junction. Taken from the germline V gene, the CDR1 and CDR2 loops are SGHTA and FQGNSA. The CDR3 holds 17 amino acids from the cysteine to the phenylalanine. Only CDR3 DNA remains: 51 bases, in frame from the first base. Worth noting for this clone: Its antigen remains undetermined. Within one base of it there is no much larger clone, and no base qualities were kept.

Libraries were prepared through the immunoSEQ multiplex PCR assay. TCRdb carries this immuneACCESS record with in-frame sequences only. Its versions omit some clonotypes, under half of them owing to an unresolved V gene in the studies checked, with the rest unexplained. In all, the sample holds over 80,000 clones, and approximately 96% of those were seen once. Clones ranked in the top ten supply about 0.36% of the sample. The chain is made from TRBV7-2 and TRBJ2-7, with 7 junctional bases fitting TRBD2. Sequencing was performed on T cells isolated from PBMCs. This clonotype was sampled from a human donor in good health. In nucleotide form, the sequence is TGTGCCAGCAGCTCGAACGTCAATAGGGACTACGCAAACGAGCAGTACTTC. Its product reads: CASSSNVNRDYANEQYF.